These T cell receptor beta chains were read from a single sample in a study of CD8 T cells in ankylosing spondylitis. A single record per CDR3 protein comes from TCRdb applying MiXCR to the 5' RACE reads. The sample lists some 250,000 distinct CDR3 sequences, about 24% occurring once. Sequenced: blood, either unsorted or a sorted T cell fraction (not recorded which). These receptor sequences come from a male donor with ankylosing spondylitis or in good health (not recorded which). CDR3s include the opening cysteine and the closing phenylalanine or tryptophan. D genes are given only for firm matches. Clone size is shown for a subset of rows, as once, few, many or a class of expanded clone.

abundance: many
d_gene: -
len: 16
j_gene: TRBJ1-2
v_gene: TRBV6-5
CDR3nt: TGTGCCAGCAGTTCCCGGACAGAGACGACAAACTATGGCTACACCTTC
CDR3aa: CASSSRTETTNYGYTF

abundance: many
d_gene: -
len: 12
j_gene: TRBJ1-2
v_gene: TRBV28
CDR3nt: TGTGCCAGCAGACAAAGAACTGAAGGCTACACCTTC
CDR3aa: CASRQRTEGYTF

abundance: many
d_gene: TRBD1
len: 18
j_gene: TRBJ2-5
v_gene: TRBV11-2
CDR3nt: TGTGCCAGCAGCTTAGAAGGATTTTGGACAGGGGGTATCGAGACCCAGTACTTC
CDR3aa: CASSLEGFWTGGIETQYF

abundance: many
d_gene: TRBD2
len: 15
j_gene: TRBJ2-7
v_gene: TRBV20-1
CDR3nt: TGCAGTGCTAGAAGGGCCTCTAGCGGGTCCTACGAGCAGTACTTC
CDR3aa: CSARRASSGSYEQYF

abundance: -
d_gene: TRBD2
len: 14
j_gene: TRBJ2-7
v_gene: TRBV5-6
CDR3nt: TGTGCCAGCAGGACAGAGCGGGAGACCTACGAGCAGTACTTC
CDR3aa: CASRTERETYEQYF

abundance: many
d_gene: -
len: 13
j_gene: TRBJ1-4
v_gene: TRBV12-3/TRBV12-4
CDR3nt: TGTGCCAGTCGGGGGCGGGGCGCTGAAAAACTGTTTTTT
CDR3aa: CASRGRGAEKLFF

abundance: -
d_gene: -
len: 15
j_gene: TRBJ1-6
v_gene: TRBV20-1
CDR3nt: TGCAGTGCTCCAAGGCTGCCAGGGCGAAATTCACCCCTCCACTTT
CDR3aa: CSAPRLPGRNSPLHF

abundance: many
d_gene: TRBD2
len: 14
j_gene: TRBJ2-1
v_gene: TRBV10-3
CDR3nt: TGTGCCACGGAATTAGCGGGGGGGCGCAATGAGCAGTTCTTC
CDR3aa: CATELAGGRNEQFF

abundance: many
d_gene: -
len: 15
j_gene: TRBJ1-5
v_gene: TRBV4-1
CDR3nt: TGCGCCAGCAGCCAAGTAGGGATGAGCAATCAGCCCCAGCATTTT
CDR3aa: CASSQVGMSNQPQHF

abundance: -
d_gene: TRBD1
len: 15
j_gene: TRBJ2-2
v_gene: TRBV24-1
CDR3nt: TGTGCCACGACGGGACAGGGGGGGAACACCGGGGAGCTGTTTTTT
CDR3aa: CATTGQGGNTGELFF

abundance: -
d_gene: TRBD2
len: 13
j_gene: TRBJ2-1
v_gene: TRBV20-1
CDR3nt: TGCAGTGCTAGATGGGGGAGGGACAATGAGCAGTTCTTC
CDR3aa: CSARWGRDNEQFF

abundance: few
d_gene: -
len: 15
j_gene: TRBJ2-2
v_gene: TRBV12-3/TRBV12-4
CDR3nt: TGTGCCAGCAGTTTGTCCGCCCCGAACACCGGGGAGCTGTTTTTT
CDR3aa: CASSLSAPNTGELFF

abundance: -
d_gene: TRBD1
len: 15
j_gene: TRBJ1-6
v_gene: TRBV10-3
CDR3nt: TGTGCCATCAGTGAGTCGCCAGGGGGTGGTTCACCCCTCCACTTT
CDR3aa: CAISESPGGGSPLHF

abundance: -
d_gene: -
len: 16
j_gene: TRBJ2-4
v_gene: TRBV20-1
CDR3nt: TGCAGTGCTATCCCAAGGGGGGGGTGGTCCAAAAACATTCAGTACTTC
CDR3aa: CSAIPRGGWSKNIQYF

abundance: many
d_gene: TRBD2
len: 17
j_gene: TRBJ2-5
v_gene: TRBV5-1
CDR3nt: TGCGCCAGCAGCCCGGTAGGAGCGGGGGGGCAAGGAGAGACCCAGTACTTC
CDR3aa: CASSPVGAGGQGETQYF

abundance: -
d_gene: TRBD2
len: 14
j_gene: TRBJ2-7
v_gene: TRBV27
CDR3nt: TGTGCCAGCAGTTCCCCGGGACTAGCTATCGAGCAGTACTTC
CDR3aa: CASSSPGLAIEQYF

abundance: -
d_gene: TRBD2
len: 13
j_gene: TRBJ2-7
v_gene: TRBV20-1
CDR3nt: TGCAGTGCTCTTAGCGGGGGGCCGTACGAGCAGTACTTC
CDR3aa: CSALSGGPYEQYF

abundance: few
d_gene: TRBD2
len: 17
j_gene: TRBJ2-3
v_gene: TRBV20-1
CDR3nt: TGCAGTGCTAGAGTATCGGCTAGCGGGGCGACTTCTGATACGCAGTATTTT
CDR3aa: CSARVSASGATSDTQYF

abundance: few
d_gene: -
len: 13
j_gene: TRBJ2-1
v_gene: TRBV20-1
CDR3nt: TGCAGTGCTGGGACTCGTTCCTACAATGAGCAGTTCTTC
CDR3aa: CSAGTRSYNEQFF

abundance: many
d_gene: TRBD1
len: 14
j_gene: TRBJ2-3
v_gene: TRBV7-9
CDR3nt: TGTGCCAGCAGCTTCGAAGGGGGCGCAGATACGCAGTATTTT
CDR3aa: CASSFEGGADTQYF

abundance: -
d_gene: -
len: 15
j_gene: TRBJ2-1
v_gene: TRBV12-3/TRBV12-4
CDR3nt: TGTGCCAGCAGTCTTACAGGGAACCAATACAATGAGCAGTTCTTC
CDR3aa: CASSLTGNQYNEQFF

abundance: -
d_gene: -
len: 13
j_gene: TRBJ2-7
v_gene: TRBV5-5
CDR3nt: TGTGCCAGCAGCTTCAGCCGCGGGGACGAGCAGTACTTC
CDR3aa: CASSFSRGDEQYF

abundance: few
d_gene: -
len: 15
j_gene: TRBJ1-5
v_gene: TRBV28
CDR3nt: TGTGCCAGCAGTCGTGTGGGGACCCTAAATCAGCCCCAGCATTTT
CDR3aa: CASSRVGTLNQPQHF

abundance: -
d_gene: -
len: 14
j_gene: TRBJ1-2
v_gene: TRBV11-2
CDR3nt: TGTGCCAGCAGCTTAGGTCCGGGGGCCTATGGCTACACCTTC
CDR3aa: CASSLGPGAYGYTF

abundance: -
d_gene: -
len: 14
j_gene: TRBJ2-2
v_gene: TRBV12-3/TRBV12-4
CDR3nt: TGTGCCAGCAGGTCGACAGCGAACACCGGGGAGCTGTTTTTT
CDR3aa: CASRSTANTGELFF

abundance: -
d_gene: -
len: 12
j_gene: TRBJ2-7
v_gene: TRBV20-1
CDR3nt: TGCAGTGCCCGGGGATTTGGCTACGAGCAGTACTTC
CDR3aa: CSARGFGYEQYF

abundance: -
d_gene: TRBD2
len: 15
j_gene: TRBJ2-7
v_gene: TRBV7-2
CDR3nt: TGTGCCAGCAGCTCGGTGCTAGCGGGGGCGGGTGAGCAGTACTTC
CDR3aa: CASSSVLAGAGEQYF

abundance: -
d_gene: -
len: 14
j_gene: TRBJ1-2
v_gene: TRBV6-1
CDR3nt: TGTGCCAGCAGCGGAAGACAGGACGGCTATGGCTACACCTTC
CDR3aa: CASSGRQDGYGYTF

abundance: -
d_gene: -
len: 13
j_gene: TRBJ2-3
v_gene: TRBV20-1
CDR3nt: TGCAGTGCTAGGGGCAACAGAGGGGATACGCAGTATTTT
CDR3aa: CSARGNRGDTQYF

abundance: many
d_gene: TRBD2
len: 12
j_gene: TRBJ2-5
v_gene: TRBV20-1
CDR3nt: TGCAGTGCTAGAGACCCCGGGACTAGCACCTACTTC
CDR3aa: CSARDPGTSTYF

abundance: -
d_gene: TRBD2
len: 16
j_gene: TRBJ2-1
v_gene: TRBV7-2
CDR3nt: TGTGCCAGCAGCTTAGTTATAGCGGGGGGGTACAATGAGCAGTTCTTC
CDR3aa: CASSLVIAGGYNEQFF

abundance: -
d_gene: TRBD1
len: 14
j_gene: TRBJ1-2
v_gene: TRBV9
CDR3nt: TGTGCCAGCAGCGTAGAGCCACAGGGGGACGGCTACACCTTC
CDR3aa: CASSVEPQGDGYTF

abundance: many
d_gene: TRBD1
len: 12
j_gene: TRBJ2-1
v_gene: TRBV20-1
CDR3nt: TGCAGACGGGACAGGGGGCATAATGAGCAGTTCTTC
CDR3aa: CRRDRGHNEQFF

abundance: many
d_gene: TRBD2
len: 18
j_gene: TRBJ2-1
v_gene: TRBV4-2
CDR3nt: TGTGCCAGCAGCCAAGATCTAGCGGGGGGGCGAGTTTCCAATGAGCAGTTCTTC
CDR3aa: CASSQDLAGGRVSNEQFF

abundance: -
d_gene: -
len: 11
j_gene: TRBJ1-4
v_gene: TRBV20-1
CDR3nt: TGCAGTGCTACCTTCAATGAAAAACTGTTTTTT
CDR3aa: CSATFNEKLFF